This note documents a single T cell receptor (beta chain) sequence. Its antigen is currently unknown. The data were taken from a study of cytomegalovirus exposure and HLA in healthy donors. The study's findings and limits: In vitro, three CMV-associated chains proved specific for CMV antigens. With high specificity and sensitivity, the classifier reportedly diagnosed cytomegalovirus status.

Here immunoSEQ multiplex PCR was the method, and the copy in TCRdb shows in-frame clones only, minus some. This table has about 71,000 clones, over 90% appearing once. This CDR3 contains 13 residues. CDR1 is GTSNPN, CDR2 SVGIG, per germline (reference sequence). V lost 2 bases, J lost 8 bases, and 12 bases lay in between. This sequence originates from a woman younger than 35 in good health and CMV-seronegative. This chain uses TRBV30 with TRBJ2-2; D is unclear. Sequencing was carried out using PBMCs. The chain's CDR3 is CAWSRSVLGELFF. Written as DNA, the CDR3 is TGTGCCTGGAGTAGGAGCGTATTAGGGGAGCTGTTTTTT.